This T cell receptor (beta chain) was sequenced in a study of T cells after yellow fever vaccination (dated by TCRdb to about 2019). For the wider study: Libraries from fractions with low cell numbers were prepared with the SMART-Seq v4 Ultra Low Input RNA kit. Bulk TCR alpha and beta repertoires were sequenced longitudinally to track T-cell clones before and after primary and booster YFV17D yellow fever vaccination. Blood was drawn at multiple timepoints before and after primary and secondary immunization, with bulk PBMC replicates and cell subsets isolated. The cohort comprised two healthy male donors, one aged 18 to 30 and one aged 30 to 40 years.

About this clonotype itself: Which antigen it targets is not known. No much larger clonotype is one base removed from it; base qualities were not supplied.

The listed sequencing device is Illumina NovaSeq 6000. TCR cDNA was synthesized by 5'RACE template switching, which introduced a universal primer site and unique molecular identifiers. cDNA synthesis was primed from both the TCR alpha and TCR beta constant segments. Libraries were amplified in two PCR steps, with sample barcodes and sequencing adapters added in the second step. Sequencing of the libraries was done on either Illumina HiSeq 2500 (2x100 bp) or NovaSeq (2x150 bp). The authors processed their data as follows. MIGEC was used to demultiplex reads and collapse the reads into UMI consensus sequences, and MiXCR was used for V(D)J alignment. Clonotypes responding to the vaccine were identified with edgeR on replicate PBMC samples, with the criteria of FDR below 0.01 and a log2 fold change above 5 up to day 15. Each bulk clonotype received a CD4 or CD8 identity based on whether the sequenced CD4 or CD8 repertoire contained that clonotype at higher abundance. In TCRdb, the public reads were trimmed at Q25 with fastp and aligned with MiXCR, with productive beta chains retained. CDR3 protein sequences are deduplicated, and each keeps its most common genes and DNA. These V and J calls rely on TCRdb rather than the paper's analysis. Counted in this sample were about 320,000 distinct CDR3 sequences; approximately 4.3% of them appeared once. Roughly a fifth of the sample comes from the top ten.

Trimming removed 6 bases from V and 0 bases from J, leaving 12 bases between the germline ends. The CDR3 holds 15 amino acids from the cysteine to the phenylalanine. Only the CDR3 DNA is retained, 45 bases long and in frame from the first base. In the paper's terms, the treatment or condition label means: live attenuated yellow fever vaccine strain. At every blood-draw timepoint, two biological replicates of bulk PBMCs were collected. A standard Ficoll-Paque protocol was used to isolate PBMCs from peripheral blood. TriZol was used to extract RNA from bulk PBMCs, CD4 and CD8 fractions, and dextramer-positive and dextramer-negative fractions. Results and caveats for the whole study, not just this receptor: Most clones expanded after primary vaccination were re-detected after the booster (96% of CD4 and roughly 85% of CD8), suggesting broad memory maintenance. Because only two donors were included in the study, the extent to which the findings can be generalized is limited. The secondary T-cell response was found to be weaker but faster than the primary response, with a peak reached on day 5 rather than on day 15. A small share of clonotypes was detected in both CD4 and CD8 compartments, with the overlap likely arising from convergent recombination. Computational filtering was required because FACS-sorted repertoires could contain abundant contaminating clonotypes from the bulk population.

This specimen was PBMCs, taken 15 days after the yellow fever booster vaccination. Here the chain combines TRBV12-3 or TRBV12-4 and TRBJ1-5, with no reliable assignment of the D segment. This TCR derives from a man between 18 and 35 years old who received the YFV17D yellow fever vaccine. The CDR3 reads CASRKRGNSNQPQHF. The DNA sequence is as follows: TGTGCCAGCAGGAAACGCGGAAATAGCAATCAGCCCCAGCATTTT.